Below, 21 T cell receptor beta chains from the same sample are listed, as sequenced in a study of T-cell memory formation after mild COVID-19. One entry per CDR3 protein results from TCRdb running MiXCR on the 5' RACE reads. The table lists hundreds of thousands of distinct CDR3 sequences, over 15% of them singletons. Sequenced sample: PBMCs or a T cell subset sorted from them (not recorded which). All receptors derive from a man aged 18 to 30 who had mild COVID-19 (a few samples of this study predate the infection). Cell type and time point are not known.

The chain is built from TRBV9 and TRBJ2-1, with D possibly matching TRBD1 (5 bases). V gave up 4 bases and J gave up 7 bases, with 9 bases separating them. This CDR3 is built from 12 residues. CDR1 SGDLS and CDR2 YYNGEE come from the germline V gene. CDR3 protein: CASSQGANEQFF. CDR3 coding DNA: TGTGCCAGCAGCCAAGGGGCGAATGAGCAGTTCTTC.

At least ten counts were recorded for this clonotype. This sequence joins TRBV20-1 and TRBJ1-1, with 7 bases lining up with TRBD1. V dropped 4 bases and J dropped 1; count of bases not matched to a gene: 9. Germline V gene lookup returns CDR1 DFQATT and CDR2 SNEGSKA (reference sequence). The CDR3 totals 15 residues. In nucleotides, the CDR3 is TGCAGTGCTACACCTTATAACAGGGGGAACACTGAAGCTTTCTTT. Encoded protein: CSATPYNRGNTEAFF.

V and J are TRBV5-1 and TRBJ2-4; 8 nucleotides match TRBD1. The trim removed 0 bases at V and 0 bases at J, leaving 8 bases unmatched. Germline V CDR1 and CDR2: SGHRS, YFSETQ. This CDR3 is built from 18 residues. In DNA form, the CDR3 reads TGCGCCAGCAGCTTGGGGGTCGGGACAGGCCTAGCCAAAAACATTCAGTACTTC. This encodes CASSLGVGTGLAKNIQYF.

This clonotype turned up a few times. The chain uses TRBV4-3 and TRBJ1-2; 7 bases align to TRBD1. Germline CDR1 LGHNA, CDR2 YSLEER. The J segment lost 1 base and the V segment lost 2 bases, leaving 10 bases of the junction unmatched. This CDR3 is 17 amino acids long. As DNA, the CDR3 is TGCGCCAGCAGCCAATCACCCCGGGACAGCGGTAACTATGGCTACACCTTC. Protein: CASSQSPRDSGNYGYTF.

This clonotype was seen only a few times. This chain links TRBV5-1 with TRBJ2-6; weak D call: TRBD2 (5 bases). This CDR3 is built from 15 residues. The germline V gene has CDR1 SGHRS and CDR2 YFSETQ. Trimming pared 1 base from V and 0 bases from J, leaving 5 bases between. In nucleotides, the CDR3 is TGCGCCAGCAGCTTGACTAGCTCTGGGGCCAACGTCCTGACTTTC. This codes for CASSLTSSGANVLTF. Full variable domain (remainder filled in from reference TRBV5-1 and TRBJ2-6): KAGVTQTPRYLIKTRGQQVTLSCSPISGHRSVSWYQQTPGQGLQFLFEYFSETQRNKGNFPGRFSGRQFSNSRSEMNVSTLELGDSALYLCASSLTSSGANVLTFGAGSRLTVL.

The table lists this clonotype with many counts. The rearrangement uses TRBV3-1 and TRBJ1-3, with D uncertain. The ends were cut back, 4 bases at V and 0 bases at J, with 13 bases in the middle. CDR1 is LGHDT, CDR2 YNNKEL, per germline (reference sequence). The CDR3 totals 16 residues. The CDR3 reads CASSPTGSGSGNTIYF. The CDR3, as DNA: TGTGCCAGCAGCCCGACCGGCTCGGGCTCTGGAAACACCATATATTTT.

The chain joins TRBV4-2 to TRBJ2-4; 7 nucleotides agree with TRBD2. This CDR3 is 18 amino acids long. The trim removed 5 bases at V and 0 bases at J, leaving 13 bases unmatched. Per germline, CDR1 LGHNA and CDR2 YNFKEQ. CDR3 nucleotide sequence: TGTGCCAGCAGCGAAGGGACTACCTCGTCGATAGCCAAAAACATTCAGTACTTC. This encodes CASSEGTTSSIAKNIQYF.

The V call is TRBV7-9, the J call TRBJ1-2; perhaps TRBD1 as D (6 bases). CDR3 length: 14 residues. Germline loops: CDR1 SEHNR, CDR2 FQNEAQ (reference sequence). Between the trimmed V and J ends, which lost 4 bases and 4 bases, there was a span of 13 bases. Here the CDR3 reads CASSWETGTYGYTF. Written as DNA, the CDR3 is TGTGCCAGCAGCTGGGAAACAGGGACCTATGGCTACACCTTC.

This clonotype was detected only a few times. This chain links TRBV5-1 with TRBJ2-5; tentatively, D is TRBD1 (6 bases). V was cut by 4 bases and J by 5 bases, with 15 bases left in between. Germline V gene lookup returns CDR1 SGHRS and CDR2 YFSETQ. The CDR3 sequence is 14 residues long. Here the CDR3 reads CASSRNRDTETQYF. The CDR3, as DNA: TGCGCCAGCAGCCGGAACAGGGACACGGAGACCCAGTACTTC.

This clonotype was detected a few times. This chain uses TRBV11-2 with TRBJ2-5, with D unresolved. The CDR3 covers 16 residues. Germline V gives CDR1 SGHAT, CDR2 FQNNGV. Trimming stripped 4 bases from V and 3 bases from J, with 18 bases between. CDR3 in amino acids: CASSSTIRFTEETQYF. The DNA of the CDR3 is TGTGCCAGCAGCTCCACCATTAGGTTTACTGAAGAGACCCAGTACTTC.

V usage is TRBV7-9 and J usage is TRBJ2-6; TRBD2 matches at 9 bases. CDR1 and CDR2 (germline): SEHNR, FQNEAQ (reference sequence). This CDR3 is built from 17 residues. V trimming: 1 base; J trimming: 2 bases; junction bases outside the gene matches: 3. The CDR3 is CASSLEGLAPGANVLTF. The DNA of the CDR3 is TGTGCCAGCAGCTTAGAGGGACTAGCCCCTGGGGCCAACGTCCTGACTTTC.

This clonotype was detected a few times. V and J are TRBV5-1 and TRBJ2-1; the D gene is possibly TRBD1 (6 bases). The CDR3 has 14 residues. With 0 bases removed from V and 10 bases from J, the gap between germline ends came to 14 bases. Germline values: CDR1 SGHRS, CDR2 YFSETQ. The CDR3 region is CASSLGQGWREQFF. The DNA of the CDR3 is TGCGCCAGCAGCTTGGGGCAGGGGTGGCGAGAGCAGTTCTTC.

This clonotype showed up just a few times. V usage is TRBV11-2 and J usage is TRBJ1-2; D not resolved. The CDR3 loop spans 14 amino acids. Germline CDR1 is SGHAT and CDR2 is FQNNGV. V was trimmed by 5 bases and J by 3 bases, leaving 13 bases between them. Here the CDR3 DNA reads TGTGCCAGCAGCCCTCTCCGGGAGGACTATGGCTACACCTTC. The encoded protein is CASSPLREDYGYTF. Complete variable domain (other parts from reference TRBV11-2 and TRBJ1-2): EAGVAQSPRYKIIEKRQSVAFWCNPISGHATLYWYQQILGQGPKLLIQFQNNGVVDDSQLPKDRFSAERLKGVDSTLKIQPAKLEDSAVYLCASSPLREDYGYTFGSGTRLTVV.

This clonotype has a count of ten or more. V gene TRBV24-1 combines with J gene TRBJ1-4; possibly TRBD1 for D (6 bases). V was trimmed by 4 bases and J by 7 bases, leaving 12 bases between them. Germline V gene data show CDR1 as KGHDR and CDR2 as SFDVKD. The CDR3 length is 14 residues. In nucleotides, the CDR3 is TGTGCCACCAGTGACGATACAGGGAGTGAAAAACTGTTTTTT. Translation gives CATSDDTGSEKLFF.

This CDR3 is CASSQDGGSSYNEQFF. The CDR3 DNA reads as TGTGCCAGCAGCCAAGATGGGGGGTCCTCCTACAATGAGCAGTTCTTC. This sequence joins TRBV14 and TRBJ2-1; D is perhaps TRBD2 (6 bases). The CDR3 length is 16 residues. Trimming shortened V by 0 bases and J by 0 bases, and 9 bases separated the two germline ends. CDR1 and CDR2 from the germline V gene are SGHDN and FVKESK. The entire variable domain, with the rest obtained from reference TRBV14 and TRBJ2-1, is as follows: EAGVTQFPSHSVIEKGQTVTLRCDPISGHDNLYWYRRVMGKEIKFLLHFVKESKQDESGMPNNRFLAERTGGTYSTLKVQPAELEDSGVYFCASSQDGGSSYNEQFFGPGTRLTVL.

V and J are TRBV5-1 and TRBJ2-5; 9 bases fit TRBD1. The V segment lost 3 bases and the J segment 3 bases; nucleotides outside the gene matches: 6. The CDR3 loop spans 15 amino acids. The germline V gene has CDR1 SGHRS and CDR2 YFSETQ. For the CDR3, the DNA is TGCGCCAGCAGCTATGCCGGGACAGGGAAAGAGACCCAGTACTTC. This sequence encodes CASSYAGTGKETQYF.

The gene calls are TRBV5-4 and TRBJ2-3; D possibly uses TRBD1 or TRBD2 (6 bases each). The CDR3 sequence is 15 residues long. Germline loops: CDR1 SGHNT, CDR2 YYREEE (reference sequence). V was shortened by 1 base and J by 2 bases, with 11 bases between the two germline ends. CDR3 bases: TGTGCCAGCAGCTTGTACGGGGGCACCACAGATACGCAGTATTTT. Its protein product is CASSLYGGTTDTQYF. Using reference TRBV5-4 and TRBJ2-3 for the parts outside the CDR3, the full variable domain is ETGVTQSPTHLIKTRGQQVTLRCSSQSGHNTVSWYQQALGQGPQFIFQYYREEENGRGNFPPRFSGLQFPNYSSELNVNALELDDSALYLCASSLYGGTTDTQYFGPGTRLTVL.

DNA of the CDR3: TGTGCCAGCAGTTTATGGGCGGGGGCGATGTTGGAGACCCAGTACTTC. Residues: CASSLWAGAMLETQYF. The chain is built from TRBV28 and TRBJ2-5; D is possibly TRBD2 (7 bases). The CDR3 sequence is 16 residues long. V was trimmed by 0 bases and J by 5 bases, leaving 16 bases between them. Germline assignment: CDR1 MDHEN and CDR2 SYDVKM.

In its sample, this clonotype was seen a few times. V and J are TRBV4-3 and TRBJ2-5; the match to TRBD2 covers 10 bases. CDR3 length equals 17 residues. V was clipped by 2 bases and J by 3 bases; unmatched bases: 9. The germline CDR1 and CDR2 sequences are LGHNA and YSLEER. CDR3 in amino acids: CASSQIFPSGGEETQYF. CDR3 coding DNA: TGCGCCAGCAGCCAAATCTTTCCTAGCGGGGGAGAAGAGACCCAGTACTTC.

This clonotype was observed a handful of times. The chain links TRBV7-8 to TRBJ2-5; possible D gene TRBD2, 6 bases. The CDR3 consists of 15 residues. The germline V and J ends were trimmed by 4 bases and 1 base, with 13 bases remaining between them. Germline V lookup: CDR1 SGHVS, CDR2 FQNEAQ. CDR3 region: CASSSGVGAQETQYF. The CDR3 coding sequence is TGTGCCAGCAGCTCGGGGGTAGGGGCCCAAGAGACCCAGTACTTC.

In its sample, this clonotype was seen a few times. This sequence joins TRBV12-3 or TRBV12-4 and TRBJ2-1, with 10 bases that match TRBD2. This CDR3 region has 16 residues. With 3 bases clipped from V and 6 bases from J, the junction kept 8 bases outside the gene matches. The CDR3: CASSFRWGLASNEQFF. As DNA, the CDR3 is TGTGCCAGCAGTTTTAGGTGGGGACTAGCGTCCAATGAGCAGTTCTTC.